This TCR beta chain was found in a study of T cells after posttransplantation cyclophosphamide (dated by TCRdb to about 2016). For context, the study as a whole: The study tracked T cell repertoire reconstitution by TRB sequencing after myeloablative bone marrow transplantation using posttransplantation cyclophosphamide as GVHD prophylaxis. Antigen receptor sequencing was done on samples from about 38 PTCy-treated patients and from roughly 15 related bone marrow donors of those patients. Blood from all 35 or so PTCy patients who had 1-year posttransplant specimens underwent TRB sequencing. TRB sequencing was also done on up to about 3 additional blood samples from 2 to 5.2 years after transplant in 3 patients, and on pretransplant blood from a handful of patients. TRA and TRB clonality were tightly correlated in 9 or 10 samples, so subsequent TCR analyses focused on TRB only. Public TRB sequences were queried against a database of over 3,500 sequences associated with responses to pathogens, tumor antigens, self-antigens and alloantigens.

This clone showed up many times. The antigen it binds to is not known. It has no much larger one-base neighbor in the sample; base qualities were not kept. This specimen's treatment or condition label, per the study, means: high-dose cyclophosphamide on days +3 and +4 as single-agent GVHD prophylaxis. For conditioning, the PTCy patients got busulfan and fludarabine, then a related or unrelated marrow graft, followed by cyclophosphamide on days +3 and +4. The PTCy-treated patients were drawn from a prospective, multi-institutional clinical trial. Mononuclear cells from peripheral blood and bone marrow were separated by Ficoll-Hypaque density centrifugation and then cryopreserved. Genomic DNA was the input for TRB sequencing, which was run either with the immunoSEQ assay at survey resolution or with the hsTCRB kit. On the study's bioinformatics: Initial read processing used immunoSEQ software, and repertoire analyses used the LymphoSeq R package. For each TRB dataset, clonality was calculated as 1 minus normalized Shannon entropy, and the Gini coefficient was computed as well. To infer phenotypes in unsorted samples, TRB sequences from sorted subsets of the recipient or donor were mapped onto unsorted samples from the same recipient. Held by TCRdb, this immuneACCESS table contains in-frame sequences only and omits some clones. Under half of the omission traces to an unresolved V gene where checked; the cause of the rest is unknown. V and J calls and clone size are as listed in that table; D and trimming were resolved from the DNA. There are approximately 3,200 clones in this sample, and none of them is a singleton. The ten largest clones represent roughly 13% of the sample.

Results and caveats for the whole study, not just this receptor: The TRB repertoires of T cells infiltrating skin or the GI tract showed only limited overlap with the TRB repertoires found in blood. At 1-2 months, donor-recipient similarity was low but rose over the first year, and the later blood repertoires were often dominated by donor CD8+ memory clones. Across approximately 45 patients, TRB clonality was highly associated with recipient CMV seropositivity and CMV reactivation, and PTCy diversity was similar to diversity in CNI/methotrexate controls.

The CDR3 sequence holds 16 residues, the cysteine and phenylalanine included. Here the CDR3 DNA is all that survives: 48 bases in frame from base 1. CDR1 and CDR2 are read off the germline V gene (reference sequence) as LNHDA and SQIVND. From V the trimming removes 5 bases and from J it removes 4 bases, while the gene matches leave 9 bases of the junction unaccounted for. Sequenced here: PBMCs, sampled after allogeneic stem cell transplant with posttransplant cyclophosphamide. This receptor was obtained from an older female patient who received an allogeneic stem cell transplant from a related donor and was CMV-positive. After transplantation, some T cells may belong to the graft donor instead of the recipient. This receptor chain uses TRBV19 and TRBJ2-1; 9 central bases correspond to TRBD2. The nucleotide sequence reads TGTGCCAGTAGTCCAGCTAGCGGGGAGGATTACAATGAGCAGTTCTTC. Translation gives CASSPASGEDYNEQFF. Here the CDR3 is joined to the reference TRBV19 and TRBJ2-1 genes, and the full variable domain is: DGGITQSPKYLFRKEGQNVTLSCEQNLNHDAMYWYRQDPGQGLRLIYYSQIVNDFQKGDIAEGYSVSREKKESFPLTVTSAQKNPTAFYLCASSPASGEDYNEQFFGPGTRLTVL.